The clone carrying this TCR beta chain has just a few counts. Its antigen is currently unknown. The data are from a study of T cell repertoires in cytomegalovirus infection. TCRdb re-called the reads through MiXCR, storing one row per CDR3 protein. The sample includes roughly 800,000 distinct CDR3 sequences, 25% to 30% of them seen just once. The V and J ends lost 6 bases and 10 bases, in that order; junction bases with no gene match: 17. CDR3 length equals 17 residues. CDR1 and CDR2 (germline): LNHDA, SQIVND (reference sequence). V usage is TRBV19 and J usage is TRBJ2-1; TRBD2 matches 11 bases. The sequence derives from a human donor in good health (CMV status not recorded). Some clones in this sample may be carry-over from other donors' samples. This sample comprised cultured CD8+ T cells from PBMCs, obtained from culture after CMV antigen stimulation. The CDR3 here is CASSPSTSGGGRGEQFF. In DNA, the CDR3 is TGTGCCAGTAGCCCCTCAACTAGCGGGGGCGGGAGGGGGGAGCAGTTCTTC.